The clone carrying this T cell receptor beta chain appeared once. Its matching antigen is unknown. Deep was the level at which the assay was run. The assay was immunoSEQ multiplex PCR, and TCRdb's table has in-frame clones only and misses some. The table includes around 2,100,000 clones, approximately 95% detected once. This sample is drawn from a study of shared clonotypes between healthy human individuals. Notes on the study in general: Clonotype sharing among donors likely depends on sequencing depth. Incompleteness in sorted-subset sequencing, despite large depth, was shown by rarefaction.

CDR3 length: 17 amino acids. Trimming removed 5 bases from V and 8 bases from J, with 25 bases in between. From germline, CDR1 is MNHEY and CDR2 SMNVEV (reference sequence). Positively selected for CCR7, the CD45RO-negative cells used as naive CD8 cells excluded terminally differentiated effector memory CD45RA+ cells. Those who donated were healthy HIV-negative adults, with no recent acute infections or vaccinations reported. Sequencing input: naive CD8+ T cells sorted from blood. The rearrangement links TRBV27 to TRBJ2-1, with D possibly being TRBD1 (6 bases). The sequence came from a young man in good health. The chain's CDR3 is CASSPRQAVPLSDEQFF. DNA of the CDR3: TGTGCCAGCAGTCCTCGACAGGCCGTGCCGCTATCCGATGAGCAGTTCTTC.